Listed below are T cell receptor beta chains from one sample, sequenced in a study of T cells in Graves' hyperthyroidism and ophthalmopathy. One entry per CDR3 protein, called by TCRdb with MiXCR from the multiplex PCR reads. The sample consists of a few hundred thousand distinct CDR3 sequences, 11% to 15% of them appearing once. Sequencing used blood. Receptors were obtained from a woman under 40 with Graves' hyperthyroidism that later progressed to Graves' ophthalmopathy. CDR3s include the opening cysteine and the closing phenylalanine or tryptophan. A D gene is named only where the DNA matches it firmly. Clone sizes are given selectively: once, few, many, or a class where the clone is expanded.

j_call,clone_size,v_call,d_call,cdr3_nt,cdr3_aa
TRBJ2-7,many,TRBV3-1,-,TGTGCCAGCAGCTCTTGGACGGTAGACCCCGAGCAGTACTTC,CASSSWTVDPEQYF
TRBJ1-2,many,TRBV28,-,TGTGCCAGCAGTTTGGGGGATTACTATGGCTACACCTTC,CASSLGDYYGYTF
TRBJ1-3,-,TRBV4-3,-,TGCGCCAGCAGCCGAGAGACTAACTCTGGAAACACCATATATTTT,CASSRETNSGNTIYF
TRBJ1-5,few,TRBV6-5,TRBD1,TGTGCCAGCAGTTACCACAGGGGGGACGGCAATCAGCCCCAGCATTTT,CASSYHRGDGNQPQHF
TRBJ2-7,many,TRBV7-2,-,TGTGCCAGCAGCTTAAGTATAGACTACGAGCAGTACTTC,CASSLSIDYEQYF
TRBJ2-1,many,TRBV12-3/TRBV12-4,-,TGTGCCAGCAGGGGGGGACTCAAAATAAATGAGCAGTTCTTC,CASRGGLKINEQFF
TRBJ2-1,few,TRBV27,-,TGTGCCAGCAGTTATGCTGACTTCTACTCCTACAATGAGCAGTTCTTC,CASSYADFYSYNEQFF
TRBJ2-7,few,TRBV4-3,-,TGCGCCAGCAGCCAAGATACGGGGGTCGAGCAGTACTTC,CASSQDTGVEQYF
TRBJ2-2,many,TRBV11-3,TRBD2,TGTGCCAGCAGCTTACCAAGCGGGATGGGCACCGGGGAGCTGTTTTTT,CASSLPSGMGTGELFF
TRBJ2-1,-,TRBV18,TRBD1,TGTGCCAGCTCACCAAAGGGAGGGACAGGGGCCTACAATGAGCAGTTCTTC,CASSPKGGTGAYNEQFF
TRBJ2-1,many,TRBV6-1,TRBD2,TGTGCCAGCAGTCCCCTACTAGCGGGAGGGTTGGGTGAGCAGTTCTTC,CASSPLLAGGLGEQFF
TRBJ2-7,many,TRBV30,-,TGTGCCTGGAGTCGTCCTGAGAGCACTATTCCCCACGAGCAGTACTTC,CAWSRPESTIPHEQYF
TRBJ1-2,few,TRBV30,-,TGTGCCTGGAGTGTTATTGGGGGCGCGTATGGCTACACCTTC,CAWSVIGGAYGYTF
TRBJ1-2,few,TRBV30,-,TGTGCCGGCACAACAGGGTTCTATGGCTACACCTTC,CAGTTGFYGYTF
TRBJ1-1,many,TRBV7-2,-,TGTGCCAGCAGCTCGGACGTTATCGCTGAAGCTTTCTTT,CASSSDVIAEAFF
TRBJ2-1,many,TRBV19,TRBD2,TGTGCCAGTAGGACTAGCGGACGAACGTGGAATGAGCAGTTCTTC,CASRTSGRTWNEQFF
TRBJ1-5,-,TRBV18,-,TGTGCCAGCTCCCCAAAGTGGGCAGGAGGCAATCAGCCCCAGCATTTT,CASSPKWAGGNQPQHF
TRBJ2-5,-,TRBV7-2,-,TGTGCCTGGGGACCAATGGGGACGTTGGGGGAGACCCAGTACTTC,CAWGPMGTLGETQYF
TRBJ2-7,few,TRBV4-1,-,TGCGCCAGCAGCCAAGGGAACGGGAAGGCCTACGAGCAGTACTTC,CASSQGNGKAYEQYF
TRBJ2-5,many,TRBV2,-,TGTGCCAGCAGTGCACTTCCCAGGGCCGTTCAAGAGACCCAGTACTTC,CASSALPRAVQETQYF
TRBJ1-5,many,TRBV2,TRBD1,TGTGCCAGCGGGGGACAGAACTATCAGCCCCAGCATTTT,CASGGQNYQPQHF
TRBJ1-6,-,TRBV5-5,-,TGTGCCAGCAGCGTCCGAACCGGGACCACAAATTCAACCCTCCACTTT,CASSVRTGTTNSTLHF
TRBJ2-2,many,TRBV28,TRBD1,TGTGCCAGCAGTTTGCCCGACAGGGCGAACACCGGGGAGCTGTTTTTT,CASSLPDRANTGELFF
TRBJ2-3,many,TRBV11-2,TRBD1,TGTGCCAGCAGCTACAGGGGGGATACGCAGTATTTT,CASSYRGDTQYF